The 19 T cell receptor beta chains reported below all come from one sample, sequenced in a study of cytomegalovirus exposure and HLA in healthy donors. 60 Vbeta and 13 Jbeta primers were used in PCR. Profiled with immunoSEQ multiplex PCR; TCRdb holds only in-frame clones, not every one. Here the sample spans roughly 100,000 clones, roughly three quarters being singletons. Specimen: PBMCs. All receptors derive from a man aged 35-49 years in good health and CMV-seronegative.

The chain combines TRBV7-2 with TRBJ1-6; D is perhaps TRBD1 (5 bases). Germline V gene data show CDR1 as SGHTA and CDR2 as FQGNSA. The CDR3 is 15 amino acids. V gave up 5 bases and J gave up 7 bases, with 15 bases separating them. This chain's CDR3 is CASSVGGGINSPLHF. CDR3 nucleotides: TGTGCCAGCAGCGTCGGGGGGGGAATCAATTCACCCCTCCACTTT.

The chain recombines TRBV11-3 with TRBJ2-2; 8 bases fit TRBD1. Germline V gene data show CDR1 as SGHNT and CDR2 as YENEEA. The V gene end was trimmed by 5 bases and the J gene end by 4 bases; junction bases not matched to a gene: 6. The CDR3 has 15 residues. The CDR3 loop reads CASSPRQGFTGELFF. Here the CDR3 DNA reads TGTGCCAGCAGCCCCAGACAGGGGTTCACCGGGGAGCTGTTTTTT.

The chain links TRBV10-2 to TRBJ1-4; D uncertain. Trimming took off 7 bases at V and 7 bases at J, with 4 bases between the two ends. CDR1 is WSHSY, CDR2 SAAADI, per germline. The CDR3 runs to 10 residues. In DNA form, the CDR3 reads TGCGCCAGCAAGAGTGAAAAACTGTTTTTT. It is translated as CASKSEKLFF.

The chain combines TRBV5-1 with TRBJ2-1, with TRBD2 as a possible D gene (5 bases). V lost 7 bases to trimming and J lost 3 bases, with 5 bases between them. Germline lookup yields CDR1 SGHRS and CDR2 YFSETQ. The CDR3 contains 11 residues. DNA of the CDR3: TGCGCCAGCCGGGACTACAATGAGCAGTTCTTC. Translating it yields CASRDYNEQFF. Full variable domain (rest looked up from reference TRBV5-1 and TRBJ2-1): KAGVTQTPRYLIKTRGQQVTLSCSPISGHRSVSWYQQTPGQGLQFLFEYFSETQRNKGNFPGRFSGRQFSNSRSEMNVSTLELGDSALYLCASRDYNEQFFGPGTRLTVL.

V usage is TRBV7-9 and J usage is TRBJ2-7, with 9 bases matching TRBD2. CDR1 and CDR2 (germline): SEHNR, FQNEAQ (reference sequence). Losses at the gene ends were 0 bases for V and 5 bases for J; bases not matched to a gene: 5. CDR3 length: 15 residues. CDR3 amino acids: CASSLAQRGAHEQYF. In nucleotides, the CDR3 is TGTGCCAGCAGCTTAGCCCAGCGGGGGGCCCACGAGCAGTACTTC.

This chain links TRBV30 with TRBJ2-2; 8 nucleotides agree with TRBD2. V dropped 4 bases and J dropped 6; count of bases not matched to a gene: 4. Germline lookup yields CDR1 GTSNPN and CDR2 SVGIG (reference sequence). This CDR3 spans 13 amino acids. In DNA form, the CDR3 reads TGTGCCTGGACGACCGGGGGGGCCGGGGAGCTGTTTTTT. Residues: CAWTTGGAGELFF.

The rearrangement links TRBV2 to TRBJ2-7; 8 nucleotides align to TRBD1. Germline loops: CDR1 SNHLY, CDR2 FYNNEI. The CDR3 spans 15 residues. Trimming cost V 5 bases and J 0 bases; bases outside gene matches: 6. The CDR3 reads CASSQTGVLSYEQYF. CDR3 DNA: TGTGCCAGCAGTCAGACAGGGGTCCTCTCCTACGAGCAGTACTTC.

The V gene is TRBV9, the J gene TRBJ1-4, with D possibly matching TRBD1 (5 bases). V shed 2 bases and J shed 1 base, with 12 bases lying between them. This CDR3 is built from 16 residues. Per the germline V gene, CDR1 is SGDLS and CDR2 is YYNGEE. The CDR3 DNA follows: TGTGCCAGCAGCGTCGGGGGTACAGTAACTAATGAAAAACTGTTTTTT. Protein: CASSVGGTVTNEKLFF. Looking up the rest from reference TRBV9 and TRBJ1-4 gives the full variable domain: DSGVTQTPKHLITATGQRVTLRCSPRSGDLSVYWYQQSLDQGLQFLIQYYNGEERAKGNILERFSAQQFPDLHSELNLSSLELGDSALYFCASSVGGTVTNEKLFFGSGTQLSVL.

The chain uses TRBV9 and TRBJ2-1, with TRBD1 matching over 7 bases. V lost 4 bases and J lost 6; bases outside the gene matches: 4. Germline-derived CDR1 and CDR2 are SGDLS and YYNGEE. The CDR3 loop spans 13 amino acids. The CDR3 DNA reads as TGTGCCAGCAGCCTACGACAGGGCAATGAGCAGTTCTTC. Translation gives CASSLRQGNEQFF. The full variable domain, completed using reference TRBV9 and TRBJ2-1, is DSGVTQTPKHLITATGQRVTLRCSPRSGDLSVYWYQQSLDQGLQFLIQYYNGEERAKGNILERFSAQQFPDLHSELNLSSLELGDSALYFCASSLRQGNEQFFGPGTRLTVL.

A note on this clone: The junction does not match germline at one end; this may be a read error. The rearrangement links TRBV2 to TRBJ2-7; a possible D gene is TRBD2 (6 bases). CDR3 size: 15 residues. Germline CDR1 SNHLY, CDR2 FYNNEI. For the CDR3, the DNA is TGTGCCAGCAGAGAAGGGACGGGACTGCCCTACGAGCAGTACTTC. Residues: CASREGTGLPYEQYF.

The V call is TRBV28, the J call TRBJ2-7; D is undetermined. V was cut by 1 base and J by 5 bases, with 9 bases left in between. CDR1 and CDR2 from the germline V gene are MDHEN and SYDVKM. The CDR3 extends over 13 amino acids. The CDR3 DNA sequence: TGTGCCAGCAGTTTATATCCCGTCGACGAGCAGTACTTC. Its translation: CASSLYPVDEQYF. The whole variable domain, remainder taken from reference TRBV28 and TRBJ2-7, is DVKVTQSSRYLVKRTGEKVFLECVQDMDHENMFWYRQDPGLGLRLIYFSYDVKMKEKGDIPEGYSVSREKKERFSLILESASTNQTSMYLCASSLYPVDEQYFGPGTRLTVT.

The genes are TRBV18 and TRBJ1-3, with 10 nucleotides matching TRBD1. J was trimmed by 4 bases and V by 5 bases; bases with no gene match: 5. Germline CDR1 KGHSH, CDR2 LQKENI. The CDR3 loop spans 15 amino acids. The CDR3 spells CASSSDRGPGNTIYF. The CDR3 nucleotides read TGTGCCAGCTCATCTGACAGGGGGCCAGGAAACACCATATATTTT.

This clone has a handful of counts. This chain connects TRBV7-9 to TRBJ2-3; the D gene is possibly TRBD2 (5 bases). The V gene's germline CDR1 is SEHNR and CDR2 FQNEAQ (reference sequence). With 8 bases removed from V and 2 bases from J, the gap between germline ends came to 14 bases. The CDR3 extends over 14 amino acids. The CDR3 DNA reads as TGTGCCAGCCCTGGGGAAGCGGACACAGATACGCAGTATTTT. This translates into CASPGEADTDTQYF.

This clone appeared a few times. The chain couples TRBV5-1 to TRBJ2-2, with 12 bases identical to TRBD2. Germline V gene data show CDR1 as SGHRS and CDR2 as YFSETQ. CDR3 length equals 17 residues. The trim removed 4 bases at V and 1 base at J, leaving 5 bases unmatched. The CDR3 loop reads CASSTGLAGRNTGELFF. For the CDR3, the DNA is TGCGCCAGCAGCACCGGACTAGCGGGAAGGAACACCGGGGAGCTGTTTTTT.

CDR3 nucleotides: TGTGCCAGCAGCCAACGGACAGGTAGAGCAGAGACCCAGTACTTC. Translation gives CASSQRTGRAETQYF. The chain links TRBV14 to TRBJ2-5; 7 bases line up with TRBD1. CDR1 and CDR2 (germline): SGHDN, FVKESK. The CDR3 has 15 residues. The V and J ends lost 2 bases and 4 bases, in that order; junction bases with no gene match: 7.

This clone was seen once. This rearrangement joins TRBV7-7 to TRBJ2-1; 8 bases match TRBD2. The trim removed 5 bases at V and 6 bases at J, leaving 12 bases unmatched. CDR1 and CDR2 (germline): SSHAT, FNYEAQ (reference sequence). CDR3 length: 16 amino acids. The CDR3 bases are TGTGCCAGCAGCCCCATTCTAGCGGGCCTAACCAATGAGCAGTTCTTC. This gives the protein CASSPILAGLTNEQFF.

This clone was picked up a small number of times. The chain couples TRBV2 to TRBJ1-5, with a possible D match to TRBD1 (6 bases). V lost 8 bases, J lost 7 bases, and 15 bases lay in between. Germline values: CDR1 SNHLY, CDR2 FYNNEI. The CDR3 spans 13 residues. Here the CDR3 DNA reads TGTGCCAGCCGGGGGGGGGCGCGGCAGCCCCAGCATTTT. It encodes CASRGGARQPQHF. The full variable domain, in which reference TRBV2 and TRBJ1-5 provide the parts outside the CDR3, is EPEVTQTPSHQVTQMGQEVILRCVPISNHLYFYWYRQILGQKVEFLVSFYNNEISEKSEIFDDQFSVERPDGSNFTLKIRSTKLEDSAMYFCASRGGARQPQHFGDGTRLSIL.

This clone has a single count. The V and J genes are TRBV30 and TRBJ1-5; perhaps TRBD1 as D (6 bases). The CDR3 sequence is 14 residues long. Germline CDR1 and CDR2: GTSNPN and SVGIG (reference sequence). Trimming took 0 bases from V and 2 from J, leaving 8 bases between them. This CDR3 reads CAWSVGGGNQPQHF. CDR3 DNA: TGTGCCTGGAGTGTAGGGGGAGGCAATCAGCCCCAGCATTTT. Combining the CDR3 with reference TRBV30 and TRBJ1-5 gives the whole variable domain SQTIHQWPATLVQPVGSPLSLECTVEGTSNPNLYWYRQAAGRGLQLLFYSVGIGQISSEVPQNLSASRPQDRQFILSSKKLLLSDSGFYLCAWSVGGGNQPQHFGDGTRLSIL.

This chain uses TRBV4-1 with TRBJ1-1, with D tentatively TRBD1 (5 bases). Germline V gene data show CDR1 as MGHRA and CDR2 as YSYEKL. CDR3 length: 15 residues. V was clipped by 4 bases and J by 4 bases, with 16 bases between them. In nucleotides, the CDR3 is TGCGCCAGCAGCCCTAGATCGGGGGGGGTCACTGAAGCTTTCTTT. Translated, it gives CASSPRSGGVTEAFF.